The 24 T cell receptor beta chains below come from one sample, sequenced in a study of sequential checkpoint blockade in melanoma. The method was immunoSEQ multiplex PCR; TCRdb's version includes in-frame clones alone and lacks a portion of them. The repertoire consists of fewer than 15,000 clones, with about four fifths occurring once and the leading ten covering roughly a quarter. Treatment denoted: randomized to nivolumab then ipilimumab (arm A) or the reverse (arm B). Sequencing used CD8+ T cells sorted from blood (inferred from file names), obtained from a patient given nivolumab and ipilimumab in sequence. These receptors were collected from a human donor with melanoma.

The CDR3 DNA follows: TGCAGCGTGAGAGGACTAGCGGGAGGAGGTTACACCGGGGAGCTGTTTTTT. Translated: CSVRGLAGGGYTGELFF. The chain has TRBV29-1 and TRBJ2-2; 14 positions agree with TRBD2. Germline CDR1 and CDR2: SQVTM and ANQGSEA. The CDR3 is made up of 17 amino acids. V lost 6 bases, J lost 3 bases, and 9 bases stayed unmatched.

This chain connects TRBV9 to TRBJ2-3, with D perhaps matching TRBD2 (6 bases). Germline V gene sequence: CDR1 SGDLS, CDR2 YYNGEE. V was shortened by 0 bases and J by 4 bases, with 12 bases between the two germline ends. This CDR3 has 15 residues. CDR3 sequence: CASSVEGSGADTQYF. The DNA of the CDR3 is TGTGCCAGCAGCGTAGAAGGTAGCGGTGCAGATACGCAGTATTTT. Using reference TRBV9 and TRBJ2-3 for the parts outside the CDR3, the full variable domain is DSGVTQTPKHLITATGQRVTLRCSPRSGDLSVYWYQQSLDQGLQFLIQYYNGEERAKGNILERFSAQQFPDLHSELNLSSLELGDSALYFCASSVEGSGADTQYFGPGTRLTVL.

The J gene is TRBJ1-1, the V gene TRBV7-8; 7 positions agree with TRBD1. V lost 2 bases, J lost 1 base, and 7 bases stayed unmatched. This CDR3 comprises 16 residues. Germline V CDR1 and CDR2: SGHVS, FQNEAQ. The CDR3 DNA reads TGTGCCAGCAGCTTACCACTCGGGACAGCGAACACTGAAGCTTTCTTT. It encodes CASSLPLGTANTEAFF.

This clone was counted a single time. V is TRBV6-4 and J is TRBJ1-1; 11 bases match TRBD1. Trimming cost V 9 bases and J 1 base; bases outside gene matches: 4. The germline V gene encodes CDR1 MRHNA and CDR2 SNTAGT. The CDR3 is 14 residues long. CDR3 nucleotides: TGTGCCAGGGTCGGACAGGGGGCGAACACTGAAGCTTTCTTT. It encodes CARVGQGANTEAFF.

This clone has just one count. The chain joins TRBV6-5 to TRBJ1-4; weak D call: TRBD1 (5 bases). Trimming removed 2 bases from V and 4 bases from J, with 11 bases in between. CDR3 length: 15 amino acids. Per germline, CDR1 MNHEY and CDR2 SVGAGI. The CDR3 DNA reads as TGTGCCAGCAGTTACACGGGACTGAGTAATGAAAAACTGTTTTTT. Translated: CASSYTGLSNEKLFF.

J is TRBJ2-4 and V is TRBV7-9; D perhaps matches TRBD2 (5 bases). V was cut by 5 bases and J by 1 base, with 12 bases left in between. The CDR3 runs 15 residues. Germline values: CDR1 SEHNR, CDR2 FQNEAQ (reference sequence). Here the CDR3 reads CASSLEERAKNIQYF. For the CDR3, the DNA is TGTGCCAGCAGCCTTGAGGAGCGGGCCAAAAACATTCAGTACTTC.

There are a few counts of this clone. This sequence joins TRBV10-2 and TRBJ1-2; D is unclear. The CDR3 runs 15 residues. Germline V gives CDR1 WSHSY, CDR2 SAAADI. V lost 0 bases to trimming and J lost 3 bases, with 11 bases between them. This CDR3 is CASSESPLSYYGYTF. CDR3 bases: TGCGCCAGCAGTGAGTCGCCGCTAAGCTACTATGGCTACACCTTC.

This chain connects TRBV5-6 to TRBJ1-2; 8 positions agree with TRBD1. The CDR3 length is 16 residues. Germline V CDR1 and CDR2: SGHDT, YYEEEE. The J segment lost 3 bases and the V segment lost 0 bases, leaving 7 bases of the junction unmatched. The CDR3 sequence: CASSLGQGRFDYGYTF. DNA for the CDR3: TGTGCCAGCAGCTTGGGACAGGGGCGATTCGACTATGGCTACACCTTC.

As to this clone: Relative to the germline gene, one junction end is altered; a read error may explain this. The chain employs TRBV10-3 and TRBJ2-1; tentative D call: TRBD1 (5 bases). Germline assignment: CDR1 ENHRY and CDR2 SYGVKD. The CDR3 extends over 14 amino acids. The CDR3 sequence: CASNARGSYNEQFF. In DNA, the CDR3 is TGCGCCAGCAACGCTAGGGGTTCCTACAATGAGCAGTTCTTC.

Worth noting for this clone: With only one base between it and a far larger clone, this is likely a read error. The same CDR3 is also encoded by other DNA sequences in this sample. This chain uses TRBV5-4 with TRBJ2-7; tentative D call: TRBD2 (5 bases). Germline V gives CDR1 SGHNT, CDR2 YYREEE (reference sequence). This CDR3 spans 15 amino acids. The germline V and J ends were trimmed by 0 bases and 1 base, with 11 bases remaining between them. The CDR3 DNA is TGTGCCAGCAGCTTGGGTGCGGGCCCATCCTACGAGCAGTACTTC. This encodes CASSLGAGPSYEQYF.

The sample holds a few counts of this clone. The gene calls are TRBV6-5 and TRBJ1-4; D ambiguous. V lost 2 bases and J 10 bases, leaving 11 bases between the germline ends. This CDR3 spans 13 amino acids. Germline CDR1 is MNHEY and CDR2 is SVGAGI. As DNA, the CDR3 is TGTGCCAGCAGTTACACTACCGGTGGAAAACTGTTTTTT. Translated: CASSYTTGGKLFF.

The CDR3 DNA is TGTGCCAGCAGTTTAGTCCAGGGCGTCTCCTACGAGCAGTACTTC. Amino acid sequence: CASSLVQGVSYEQYF. The J gene is TRBJ2-7, the V gene TRBV27, with a possible D match to TRBD1 (5 bases). V gave up 2 bases and J gave up 0 bases, with 11 bases separating them. CDR1 is MNHEY, CDR2 SMNVEV, per germline (reference sequence). This CDR3 spans 15 amino acids.

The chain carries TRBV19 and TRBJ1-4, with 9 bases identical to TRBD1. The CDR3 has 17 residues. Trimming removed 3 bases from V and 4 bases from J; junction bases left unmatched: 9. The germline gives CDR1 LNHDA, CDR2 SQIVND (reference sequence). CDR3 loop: CASSMMDRGRNNEKLFF. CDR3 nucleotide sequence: TGTGCCAGTAGTATGATGGACAGGGGACGGAATAATGAAAAACTGTTTTTT.

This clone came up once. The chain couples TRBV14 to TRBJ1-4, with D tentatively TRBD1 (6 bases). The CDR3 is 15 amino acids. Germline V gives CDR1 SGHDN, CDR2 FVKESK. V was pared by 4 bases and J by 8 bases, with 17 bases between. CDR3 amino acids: CASSLSQGQEEKLFF. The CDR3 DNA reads TGTGCCAGCAGCCTTTCGCAGGGGCAGGAAGAAAAACTGTTTTTT.

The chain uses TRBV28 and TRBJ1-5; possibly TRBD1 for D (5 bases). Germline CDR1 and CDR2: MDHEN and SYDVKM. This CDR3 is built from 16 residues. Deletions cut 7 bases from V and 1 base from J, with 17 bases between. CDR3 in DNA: TGTGCCAGCATTTGGGGCCTCGGGAGAAGCAATCAGCCCCAGCATTTT. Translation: CASIWGLGRSNQPQHF.

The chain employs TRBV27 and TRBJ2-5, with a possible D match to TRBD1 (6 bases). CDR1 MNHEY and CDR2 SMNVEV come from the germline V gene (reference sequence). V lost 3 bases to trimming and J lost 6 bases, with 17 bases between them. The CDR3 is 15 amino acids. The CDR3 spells CASSFASDRLKTQYF. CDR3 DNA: TGTGCCAGCAGTTTTGCGAGCGACAGGCTGAAGACCCAGTACTTC.

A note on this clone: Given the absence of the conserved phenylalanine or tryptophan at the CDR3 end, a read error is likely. The CDR3 region has the DNA TGTGCCAGCAGACCCTGGACAGTCAACGGTGGCTACACCCTC. It translates to CASRPWTVNGGYTL. This chain joins TRBV27 and TRBJ1-2; a possible D gene is TRBD1 (6 bases). CDR3 length: 14 amino acids. From germline, CDR1 is MNHEY and CDR2 SMNVEV (reference sequence). Trimming removed 6 bases at V and 7 bases at J, with 18 bases between.

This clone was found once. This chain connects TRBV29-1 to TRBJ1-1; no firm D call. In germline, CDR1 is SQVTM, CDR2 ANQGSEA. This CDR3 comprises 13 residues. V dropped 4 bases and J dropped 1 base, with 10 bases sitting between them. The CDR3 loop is CSVVALPNTEAFF. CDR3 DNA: TGCAGCGTTGTGGCCTTACCGAACACTGAAGCTTTCTTT.

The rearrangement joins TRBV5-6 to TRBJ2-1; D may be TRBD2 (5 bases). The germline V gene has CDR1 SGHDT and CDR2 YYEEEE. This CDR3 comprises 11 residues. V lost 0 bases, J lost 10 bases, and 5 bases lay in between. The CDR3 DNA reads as TGTGCCAGCAGCTTGGGACTAGAGCAGTTCTTC. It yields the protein CASSLGLEQFF.

CDR3 sequence: CASSPPDRAAETQYF. CDR3 bases: TGTGCCAGCAGCCCCCCCGACAGGGCGGCGGAGACCCAGTACTTC. The chain combines TRBV7-9 with TRBJ2-5, with TRBD1 matching 7 bases. This CDR3 comprises 15 residues. CDR1 and CDR2 from the germline V gene are SEHNR and FQNEAQ (reference sequence). The trim removed 5 bases at V and 5 bases at J, leaving 11 bases unmatched.

CDR3: CASSGSTSGGQETQYF. The CDR3 DNA is TGTGCCAGCAGTGGATCGACTAGCGGGGGCCAAGAGACCCAGTACTTC. V gene TRBV6-1 combines with J gene TRBJ2-5; 12 bases align to TRBD2. The CDR3 sequence is 16 residues long. Per germline, CDR1 MNHNS and CDR2 SASEGT. With V trimmed by 4 bases and J by 1 base, 4 bases remained unmatched.

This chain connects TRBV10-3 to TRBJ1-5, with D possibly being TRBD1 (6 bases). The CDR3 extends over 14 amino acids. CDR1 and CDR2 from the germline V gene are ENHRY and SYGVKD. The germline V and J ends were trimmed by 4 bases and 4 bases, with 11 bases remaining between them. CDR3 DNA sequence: TGTGCCATCAGTGCGACAGGCGCAAATCAGCCCCAGCATTTT. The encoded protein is CAISATGANQPQHF.

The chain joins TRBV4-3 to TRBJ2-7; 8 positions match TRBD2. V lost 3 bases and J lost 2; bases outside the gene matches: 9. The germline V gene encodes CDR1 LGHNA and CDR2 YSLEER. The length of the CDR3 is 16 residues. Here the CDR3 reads CASSQSLAGPPYEQYF. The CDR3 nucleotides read TGCGCCAGCAGCCAGAGCCTAGCGGGCCCACCCTACGAGCAGTACTTC.

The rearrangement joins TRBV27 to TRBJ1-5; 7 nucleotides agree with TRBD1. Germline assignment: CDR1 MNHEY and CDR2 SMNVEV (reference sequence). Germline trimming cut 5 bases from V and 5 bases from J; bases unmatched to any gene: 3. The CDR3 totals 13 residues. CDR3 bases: TGTGCCAGCAGTCCCAGGGGGGATCAGCCCCAGCATTTT. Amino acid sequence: CASSPRGDQPQHF.